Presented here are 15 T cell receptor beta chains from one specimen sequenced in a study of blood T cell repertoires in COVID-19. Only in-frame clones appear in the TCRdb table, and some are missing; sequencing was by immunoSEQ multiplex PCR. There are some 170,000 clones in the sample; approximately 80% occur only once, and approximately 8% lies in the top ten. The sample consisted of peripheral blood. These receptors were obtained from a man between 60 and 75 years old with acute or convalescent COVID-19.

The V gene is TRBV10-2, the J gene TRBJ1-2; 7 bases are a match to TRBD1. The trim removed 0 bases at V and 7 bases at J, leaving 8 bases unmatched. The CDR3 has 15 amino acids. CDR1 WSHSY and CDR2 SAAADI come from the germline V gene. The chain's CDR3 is CASSESTAGGPGYTF. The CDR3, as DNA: TGCGCCAGCAGTGAGTCGACGGCAGGGGGTCCTGGCTACACCTTC.

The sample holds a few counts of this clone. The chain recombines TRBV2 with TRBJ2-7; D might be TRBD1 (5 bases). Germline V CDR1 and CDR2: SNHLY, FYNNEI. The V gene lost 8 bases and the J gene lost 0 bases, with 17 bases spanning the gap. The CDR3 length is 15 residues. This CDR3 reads CASLRPTGSSYEQYF. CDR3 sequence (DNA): TGTGCCAGCCTTCGTCCTACAGGTAGCTCCTACGAGCAGTACTTC. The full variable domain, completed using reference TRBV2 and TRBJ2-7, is EPEVTQTPSHQVTQMGQEVILRCVPISNHLYFYWYRQILGQKVEFLVSFYNNEISEKSEIFDDQFSVERPDGSNFTLKIRSTKLEDSAMYFCASLRPTGSSYEQYFGPGTRLTVT.

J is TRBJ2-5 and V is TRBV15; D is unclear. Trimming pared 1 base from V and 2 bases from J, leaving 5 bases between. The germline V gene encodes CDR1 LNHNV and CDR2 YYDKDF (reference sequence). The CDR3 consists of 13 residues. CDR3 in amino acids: CATSRVAQETQYF. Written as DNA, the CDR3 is TGTGCCACCAGCAGAGTGGCTCAAGAGACCCAGTACTTC.

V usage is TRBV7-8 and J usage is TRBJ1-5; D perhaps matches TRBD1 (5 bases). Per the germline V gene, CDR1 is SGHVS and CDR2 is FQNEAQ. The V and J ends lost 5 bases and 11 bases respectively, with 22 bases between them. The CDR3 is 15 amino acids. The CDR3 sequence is CASSPLVSGAITQHF. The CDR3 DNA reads TGTGCCAGCAGCCCACTTGTGAGTGGGGCTATCACCCAGCATTTT.

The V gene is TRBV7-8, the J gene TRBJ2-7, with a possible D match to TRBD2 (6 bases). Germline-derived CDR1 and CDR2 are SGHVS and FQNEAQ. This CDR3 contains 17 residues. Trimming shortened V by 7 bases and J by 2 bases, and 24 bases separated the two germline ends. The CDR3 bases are TGTGCCAGCACCCCTCGGGAGTGGTCAAAGCTTGCCTACGAGCAGTACTTC. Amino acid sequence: CASTPREWSKLAYEQYF.

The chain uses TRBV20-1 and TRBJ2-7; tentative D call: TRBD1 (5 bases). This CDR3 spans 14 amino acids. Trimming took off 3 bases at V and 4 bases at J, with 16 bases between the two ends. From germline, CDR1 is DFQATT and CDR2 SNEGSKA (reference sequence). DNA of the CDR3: TGCAGTGCTAGTTTGGCAGGGATGGGGTACGAGCAGTACTTC. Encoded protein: CSASLAGMGYEQYF.

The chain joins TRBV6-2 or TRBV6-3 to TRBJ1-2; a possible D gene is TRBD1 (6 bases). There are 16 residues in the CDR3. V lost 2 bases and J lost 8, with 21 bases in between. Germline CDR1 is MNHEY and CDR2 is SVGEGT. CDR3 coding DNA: TGTGCCAGCAGTTACGCCGTTCTCGGGGGGCGAAACGGCTACACCTTC. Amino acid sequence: CASSYAVLGGRNGYTF.

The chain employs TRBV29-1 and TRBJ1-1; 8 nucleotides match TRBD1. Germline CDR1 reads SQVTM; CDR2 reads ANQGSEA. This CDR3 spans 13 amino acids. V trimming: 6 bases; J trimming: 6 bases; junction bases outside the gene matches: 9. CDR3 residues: CSVGQGAGAEAFF. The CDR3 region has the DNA TGCAGCGTAGGACAGGGCGCAGGGGCTGAAGCTTTCTTT.

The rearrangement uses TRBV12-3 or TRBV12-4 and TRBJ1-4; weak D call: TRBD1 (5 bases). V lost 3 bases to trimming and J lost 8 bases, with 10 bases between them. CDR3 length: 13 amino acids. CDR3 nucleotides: TGTGCCAGCAGTTTTGGACGGGGGGAAAAACTGTTTTTT. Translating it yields CASSFGRGEKLFF.

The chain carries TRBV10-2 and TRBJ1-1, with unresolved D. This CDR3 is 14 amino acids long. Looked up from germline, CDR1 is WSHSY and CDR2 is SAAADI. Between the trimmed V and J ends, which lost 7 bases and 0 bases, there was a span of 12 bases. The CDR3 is CASTSEQMNTEAFF. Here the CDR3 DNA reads TGCGCCAGCACCTCGGAACAGATGAACACTGAAGCTTTCTTT.

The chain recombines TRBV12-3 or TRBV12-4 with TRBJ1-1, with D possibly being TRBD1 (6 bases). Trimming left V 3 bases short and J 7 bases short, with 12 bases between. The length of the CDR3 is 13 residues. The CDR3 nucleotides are TGTGCCAGCAGTTTCTACAGGGTAGGTGAAGCTTTCTTT. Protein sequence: CASSFYRVGEAFF.

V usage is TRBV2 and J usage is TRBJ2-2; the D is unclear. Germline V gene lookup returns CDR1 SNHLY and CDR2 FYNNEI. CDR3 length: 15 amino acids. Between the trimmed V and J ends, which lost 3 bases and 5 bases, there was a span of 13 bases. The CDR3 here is CASSEVSRLTGELFF. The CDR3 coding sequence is TGTGCCAGCAGTGAGGTTTCGAGGTTAACCGGGGAGCTGTTTTTT.

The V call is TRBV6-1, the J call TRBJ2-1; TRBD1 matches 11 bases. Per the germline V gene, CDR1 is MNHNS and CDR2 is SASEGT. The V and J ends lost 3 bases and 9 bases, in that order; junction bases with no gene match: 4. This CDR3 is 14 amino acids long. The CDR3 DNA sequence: TGTGCCAGCAGTGACGGACAGGGGGCAGGTGAGCAGTTCTTC. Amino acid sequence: CASSDGQGAGEQFF.

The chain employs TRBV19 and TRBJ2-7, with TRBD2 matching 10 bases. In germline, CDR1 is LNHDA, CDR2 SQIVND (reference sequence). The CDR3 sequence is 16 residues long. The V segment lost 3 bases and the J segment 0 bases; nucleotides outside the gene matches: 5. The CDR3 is CASSIPASGGSYEQYF. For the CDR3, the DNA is TGTGCCAGTAGTATCCCAGCTAGCGGGGGCTCCTACGAGCAGTACTTC.

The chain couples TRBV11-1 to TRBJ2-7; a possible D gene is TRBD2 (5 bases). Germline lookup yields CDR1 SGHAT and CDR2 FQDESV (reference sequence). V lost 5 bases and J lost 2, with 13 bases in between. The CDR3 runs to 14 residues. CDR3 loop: CASSLGVYPYEQYF. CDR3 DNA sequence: TGTGCCAGCAGCCTCGGGGTTTATCCCTACGAGCAGTACTTC.